This T cell receptor (beta chain) derives from a study of shared clonotypes between healthy human individuals. Turning to the study itself: The donors, two women and a few men, were aged 18 to 49. Study-wide findings and caveats: Sequencing depth was a factor that was expected to affect clonotype sharing among donors. Some naive CD4 clonotypes, around 4.7%, turned up in common across four donors. Represented diversity (both genetic and exposure-history) was limited by the small number of donors.

Here immunoSEQ multiplex PCR was the method, and the copy in TCRdb shows in-frame clones only, minus some. The table shows about 2,500,000 clones, with about 92% occurring only once. Germline trimming cut 0 bases from V and 3 bases from J; bases unmatched to any gene: 2. Germline CDR1 LNHDA, CDR2 SQIVND (reference sequence). The CDR3 has 18 amino acids. Comment on this clone: Its antigen is not identified.

Sequenced: naive CD4+ T cells sorted from blood. Specified subset: CD45RA+ positively selected. This sequence was found in a man aged 18 to 29 in good health. This chain connects TRBV19 to TRBJ2-1; 16 bases line up with TRBD2. For the CDR3, the DNA is TGTGCCAGTAGTATAGAGGGACTAGCGGGGGGGAACTACAATGAGCAGTTCTTC. This encodes CASSIEGLAGGNYNEQFF.